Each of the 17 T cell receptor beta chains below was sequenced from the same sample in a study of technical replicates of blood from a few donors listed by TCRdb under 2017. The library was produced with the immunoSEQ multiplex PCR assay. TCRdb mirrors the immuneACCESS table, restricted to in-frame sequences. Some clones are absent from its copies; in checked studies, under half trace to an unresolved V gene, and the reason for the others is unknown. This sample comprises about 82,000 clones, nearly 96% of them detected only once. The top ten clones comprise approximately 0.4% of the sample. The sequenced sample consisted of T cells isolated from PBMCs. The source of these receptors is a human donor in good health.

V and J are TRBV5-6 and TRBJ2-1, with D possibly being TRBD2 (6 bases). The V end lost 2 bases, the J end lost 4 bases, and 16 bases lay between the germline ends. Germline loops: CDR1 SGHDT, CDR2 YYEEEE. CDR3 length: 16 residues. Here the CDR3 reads CASSFAGPTAYNEQFF. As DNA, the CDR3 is TGTGCCAGCAGCTTCGCGGGACCGACGGCTTACAATGAGCAGTTCTTC.

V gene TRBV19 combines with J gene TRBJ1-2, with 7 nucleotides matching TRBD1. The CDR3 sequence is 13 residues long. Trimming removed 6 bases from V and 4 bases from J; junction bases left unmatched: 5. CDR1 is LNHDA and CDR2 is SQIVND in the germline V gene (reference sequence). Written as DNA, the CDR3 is TGTGCCAGTAGACGACAGGGCGGCTATGGCTACACCTTC. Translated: CASRRQGGYGYTF.

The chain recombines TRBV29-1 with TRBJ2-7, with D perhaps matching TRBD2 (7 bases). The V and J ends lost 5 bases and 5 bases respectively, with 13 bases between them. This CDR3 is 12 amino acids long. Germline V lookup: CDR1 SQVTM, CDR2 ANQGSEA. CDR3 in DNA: TGCAGCGTTTTAAGGGGGGGGGACGAGCAGTACTTC. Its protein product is CSVLRGGDEQYF.

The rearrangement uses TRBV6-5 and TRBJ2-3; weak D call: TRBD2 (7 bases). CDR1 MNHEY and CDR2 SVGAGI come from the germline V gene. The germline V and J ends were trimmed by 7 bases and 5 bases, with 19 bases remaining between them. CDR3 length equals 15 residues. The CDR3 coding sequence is TGTGCCAGCAACCCCTCGGGGGGCTGGGTAGATACGCAGTATTTT. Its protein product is CASNPSGGWVDTQYF.

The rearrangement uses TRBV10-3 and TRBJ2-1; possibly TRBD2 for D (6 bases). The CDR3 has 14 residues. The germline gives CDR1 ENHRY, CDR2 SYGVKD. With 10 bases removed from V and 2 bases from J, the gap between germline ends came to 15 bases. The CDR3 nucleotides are TGTGCCACGATCAGCAGGGAGGCCTACAATGAGCAGTTCTTC. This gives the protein CATISREAYNEQFF.

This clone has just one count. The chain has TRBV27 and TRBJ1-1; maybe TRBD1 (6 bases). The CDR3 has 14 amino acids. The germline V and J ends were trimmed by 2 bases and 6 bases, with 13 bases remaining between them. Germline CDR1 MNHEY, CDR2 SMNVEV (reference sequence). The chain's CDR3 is CASSLEQTGSEAFF. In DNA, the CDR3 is TGTGCCAGCAGTTTAGAGCAGACAGGATCTGAAGCTTTCTTT.

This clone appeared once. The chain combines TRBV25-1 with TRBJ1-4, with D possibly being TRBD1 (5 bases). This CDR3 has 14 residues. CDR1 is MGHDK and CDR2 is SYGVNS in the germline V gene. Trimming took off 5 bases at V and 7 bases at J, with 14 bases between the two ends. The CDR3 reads CASSPQVSSEKLFF. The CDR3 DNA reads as TGTGCCAGCAGTCCACAGGTCAGCTCTGAAAAACTGTTTTTT. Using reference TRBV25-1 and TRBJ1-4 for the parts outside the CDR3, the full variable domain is EADIYQTPRYLVIGTGKKITLECSQTMGHDKMYWYQQDPGMELHLIHYSYGVNSTEKGDLSSESTVSRIRTEHFPLTLESARPSHTSQYLCASSPQVSSEKLFFGSGTQLSVL.

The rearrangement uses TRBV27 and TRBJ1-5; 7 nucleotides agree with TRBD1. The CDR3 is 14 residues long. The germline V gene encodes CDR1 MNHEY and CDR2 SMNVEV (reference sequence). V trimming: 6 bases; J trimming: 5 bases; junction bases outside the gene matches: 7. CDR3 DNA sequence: TGTGCCAGCAGAGGGGGCGCGGGCCATCAGCCCCAGCATTTT. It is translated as CASRGGAGHQPQHF.

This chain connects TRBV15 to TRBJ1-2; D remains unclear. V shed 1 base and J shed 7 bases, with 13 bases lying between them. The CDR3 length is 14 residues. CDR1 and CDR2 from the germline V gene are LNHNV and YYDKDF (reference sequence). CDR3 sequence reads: CATSRGQAPSGYTF. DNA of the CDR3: TGTGCCACCAGCAGAGGGCAGGCTCCGAGTGGCTACACCTTC.

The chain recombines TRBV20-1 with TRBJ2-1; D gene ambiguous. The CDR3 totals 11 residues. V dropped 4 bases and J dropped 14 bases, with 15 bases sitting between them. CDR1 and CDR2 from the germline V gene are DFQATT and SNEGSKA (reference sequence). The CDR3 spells CSANEIVEEFF. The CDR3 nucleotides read TGCAGTGCTAATGAGATCGTAGAGGAGTTCTTC.

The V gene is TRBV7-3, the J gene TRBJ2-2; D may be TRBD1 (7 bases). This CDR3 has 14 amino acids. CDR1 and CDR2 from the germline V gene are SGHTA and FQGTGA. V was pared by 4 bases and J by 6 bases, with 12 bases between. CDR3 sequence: CASSSQGGAGELFF. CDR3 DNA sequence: TGTGCCAGCAGCTCCCAGGGGGGCGCCGGGGAGCTGTTTTTT.

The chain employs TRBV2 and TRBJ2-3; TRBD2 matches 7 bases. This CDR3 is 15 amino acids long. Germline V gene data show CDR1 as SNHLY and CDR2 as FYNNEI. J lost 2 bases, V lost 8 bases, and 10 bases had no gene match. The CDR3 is CASGGAGRATDTQYF. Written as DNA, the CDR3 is TGTGCCAGCGGAGGAGCGGGGCGGGCCACAGATACGCAGTATTTT.

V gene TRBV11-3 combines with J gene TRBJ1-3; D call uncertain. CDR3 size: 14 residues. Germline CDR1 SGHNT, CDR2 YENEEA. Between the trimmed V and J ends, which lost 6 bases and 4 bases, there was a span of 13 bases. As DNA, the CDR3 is TGTGCCAGCAGTGCCGGCTGGGCAGGAAACACCATATATTTT. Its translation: CASSAGWAGNTIYF.

The CDR3 DNA is TGTGCCAGCAGTTTAGCCAGGGGGCGGCAGCCCCAGCATTTT. Translated: CASSLARGRQPQHF. The chain couples TRBV27 to TRBJ1-5; TRBD1 agrees at 8 bases. Trimming at V came to 2 bases and at J to 7 bases, leaving 4 bases not matched to a gene. Germline lookup yields CDR1 MNHEY and CDR2 SMNVEV (reference sequence). The CDR3 has 14 residues.

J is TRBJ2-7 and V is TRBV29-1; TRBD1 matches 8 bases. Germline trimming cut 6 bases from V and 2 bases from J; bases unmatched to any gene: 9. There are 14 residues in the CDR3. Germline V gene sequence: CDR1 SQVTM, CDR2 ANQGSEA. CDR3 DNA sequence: TGCAGCGTCGCCGGGACAGGTTTGACCTACGAGCAGTACTTC. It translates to CSVAGTGLTYEQYF.

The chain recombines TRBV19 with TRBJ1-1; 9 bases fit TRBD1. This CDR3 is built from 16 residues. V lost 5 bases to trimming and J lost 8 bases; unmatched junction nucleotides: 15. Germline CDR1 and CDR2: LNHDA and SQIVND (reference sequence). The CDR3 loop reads CASSAKEAGQGTEAFF. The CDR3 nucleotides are TGTGCCAGTAGTGCAAAGGAGGCGGGACAGGGTACCGAAGCTTTCTTT.

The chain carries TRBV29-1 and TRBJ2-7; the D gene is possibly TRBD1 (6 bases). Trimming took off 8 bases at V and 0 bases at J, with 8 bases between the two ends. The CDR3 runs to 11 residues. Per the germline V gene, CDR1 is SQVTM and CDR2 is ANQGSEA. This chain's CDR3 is CSRDNSYEQYF. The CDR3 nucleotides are TGCAGCCGGGACAACTCCTACGAGCAGTACTTC.